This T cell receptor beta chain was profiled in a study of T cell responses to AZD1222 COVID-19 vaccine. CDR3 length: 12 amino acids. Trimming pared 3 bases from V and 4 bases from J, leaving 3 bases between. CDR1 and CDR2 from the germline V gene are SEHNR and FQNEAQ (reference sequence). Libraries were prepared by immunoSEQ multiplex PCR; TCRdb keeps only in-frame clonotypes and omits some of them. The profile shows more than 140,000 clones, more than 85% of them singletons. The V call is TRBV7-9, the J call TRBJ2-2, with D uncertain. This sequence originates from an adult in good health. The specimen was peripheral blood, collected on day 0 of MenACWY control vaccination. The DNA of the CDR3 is TGTGCCAGCAGCTTCATCACCGGGGAGCTGTTTTTT. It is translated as CASSFITGELFF.